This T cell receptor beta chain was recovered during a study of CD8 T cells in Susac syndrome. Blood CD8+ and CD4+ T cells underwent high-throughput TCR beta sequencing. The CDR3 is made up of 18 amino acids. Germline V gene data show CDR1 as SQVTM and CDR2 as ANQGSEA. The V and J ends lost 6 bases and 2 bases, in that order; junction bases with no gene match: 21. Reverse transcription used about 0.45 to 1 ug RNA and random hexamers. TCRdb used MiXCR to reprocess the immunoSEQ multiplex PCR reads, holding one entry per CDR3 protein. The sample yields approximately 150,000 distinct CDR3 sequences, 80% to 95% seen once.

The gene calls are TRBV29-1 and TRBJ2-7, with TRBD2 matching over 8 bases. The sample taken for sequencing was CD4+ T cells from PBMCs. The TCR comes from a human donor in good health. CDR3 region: CSVHAPGSSGGPPYEQYF. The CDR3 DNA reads TGCAGCGTACATGCGCCCGGTTCAAGCGGGGGTCCCCCCTACGAGCAGTACTTC.